The 2 T cell receptor beta chains below come from one sample, sequenced in a study of sequential checkpoint blockade in melanoma. This table comes from immunoSEQ multiplex PCR, and its TCRdb copy is limited to in-frame clones, with some not included. This sample has about 13,000 clones, with 21% found just once. Treatment: randomized to nivolumab then ipilimumab (arm A) or the reverse (arm B). This sample comprised tumor tissue (inferred from file names), obtained from a patient given nivolumab and ipilimumab in sequence. The receptors shown here come from a human donor with melanoma.

This chain joins TRBV11-3 and TRBJ1-4, with D unresolved. Germline assignment: CDR1 SGHNT and CDR2 YENEEA. Trimming cost V 7 bases and J 3 bases, with 12 bases left between them. This CDR3 is built from 14 residues. The CDR3 DNA follows: TGTGCCAGCAAATTCTCCAGACCTAATGAAAAACTGTTTTTT. Translated: CASKFSRPNEKLFF.

This clone occurred many times. The chain is built from TRBV7-1 and TRBJ1-1; the D is unclear. Being an ORF, TRBV7-1 has a function that is uncertain. Trimming took off 4 bases at V and 1 base at J, with 7 bases between the two ends. This CDR3 has 13 amino acids. CDR3 residues: CASSLLPNTEAFF. The DNA for the CDR3 is TGTGCCAGCAGCTTATTACCGAACACTGAAGCTTTCTTT.